The 32 T cell receptor beta chains given below trace back to one sample, sequenced in a study of T cells in Graves' hyperthyroidism and ophthalmopathy. RNA transcripts were the template for amplifying TCR beta CDR3 regions. HTBI primers drove first-round RT-PCR of the TCR CDR3. TCRdb analysed the multiplex PCR reads with MiXCR anew, one entry per CDR3 protein. Of about 380,000 distinct CDR3 sequences listed, approximately 12% were seen once; the top ten hold less than 25%. The sample consisted of blood. Receptors originate from a young man with Graves' hyperthyroidism that later progressed to Graves' ophthalmopathy.

This clonotype appeared many times. This chain links TRBV5-1 with TRBJ2-1; no reliable D call. Trimming cost V 0 bases and J 0 bases, with 7 bases left between them. The CDR3 covers 15 residues. Germline V gene sequence: CDR1 SGHRS, CDR2 YFSETQ. CDR3 DNA: TGCGCCAGCAGCTTGGGCAGCTTCTCCTACAATGAGCAGTTCTTC. It is translated as CASSLGSFSYNEQFF.

With respect to this clonotype: One end of the junction does not line up with germline, which may come from a read error. The genes are TRBV4-1 and TRBJ2-7; D possibly corresponds to TRBD1 (6 bases). This CDR3 is built from 15 residues. Germline-derived CDR1 and CDR2 are MGHRA and YSYEKL. The DNA for the CDR3 is TGCGCCAGCAGCCAAGAGACAGGTTTCTCCTACGGGCAGTACTTC. Translation: CASSQETGFSYGQYF.

Ten or more counts support this clonotype. The chain couples TRBV2 to TRBJ1-3; 7 positions agree with TRBD1. Germline loops: CDR1 SNHLY, CDR2 FYNNEI. This CDR3 spans 15 amino acids. Germline trimming cut 2 bases from V and 8 bases from J; bases unmatched to any gene: 9. In DNA, the CDR3 is TGTGCCAGCAGTGAACAACCACAGGGGACTCACACCATATATTTT. Its protein product is CASSEQPQGTHTIYF.

This clonotype was seen ten or more times. This chain uses TRBV20-1 with TRBJ1-2; TRBD1 matches 9 bases. CDR3 length equals 14 residues. In germline, CDR1 is DFQATT, CDR2 SNEGSKA (reference sequence). J was trimmed by 0 bases and V by 1 base; bases with no gene match: 0. The CDR3 region has the DNA TGCAGTGCTAGAGGGACAGGGGCTAACTATGGCTACACCTTC. Translation gives CSARGTGANYGYTF.

The rearrangement links TRBV5-4 to TRBJ1-6; 9 bases match TRBD1. Germline values: CDR1 SGHNT, CDR2 YYREEE (reference sequence). The junction had 7 bases not matched to a gene; V was cut back by 3 bases and J by 9 bases. The CDR3 has 15 residues. CDR3 amino acids: CASSSRTGEGSPLHF. For the CDR3, the DNA is TGTGCCAGCAGCTCACGGACAGGGGAGGGTTCACCCCTCCACTTT.

This clonotype occurred many times. The CDR3 reads CATRANEKLFF. The CDR3 DNA sequence: TGTGCCACCCGGGCTAATGAAAAACTGTTTTTT. The J gene is TRBJ1-4, the V gene TRBV6-1; no clear D gene. Germline CDR1 is MNHNS and CDR2 is SASEGT. V was shortened by 10 bases and J by 3 bases, with 6 bases between the two germline ends. The CDR3 covers 11 residues.

This clonotype was counted only a few times. The V and J genes are TRBV18 and TRBJ1-2; 7 nucleotides match TRBD1. The CDR3 has 14 amino acids. V dropped 3 bases and J dropped 3; count of bases not matched to a gene: 4. Germline CDR1 KGHSH, CDR2 LQKENI. CDR3 loop: CASSPGRGDYGYTF. In DNA form, the CDR3 reads TGTGCCAGCTCACCCGGCAGGGGGGACTATGGCTACACCTTC.

The rearrangement links TRBV28 to TRBJ2-7; 11 bases match TRBD1. The CDR3 extends over 16 amino acids. The V gene's germline CDR1 is MDHEN and CDR2 SYDVKM. V lost 3 bases to trimming and J lost 0 bases; unmatched junction nucleotides: 4. This chain's CDR3 is CASSLVGQGVSYEQYF. The CDR3 nucleotides are TGTGCCAGCAGTTTGGTGGGACAGGGGGTCTCCTACGAGCAGTACTTC.

This clonotype was recorded at least ten times. The chain links TRBV5-1 to TRBJ1-5; 9 bases align to TRBD1. The V gene end was trimmed by 4 bases and the J gene end by 1 base; junction bases not matched to a gene: 6. There are 16 residues in the CDR3. Germline V gene data show CDR1 as SGHRS and CDR2 as YFSETQ. CDR3 amino acids: CASSRGTGNSNQPQHF. CDR3 bases: TGCGCCAGCAGCCGGGGGACAGGGAACAGCAATCAGCCCCAGCATTTT.

J is TRBJ1-4 and V is TRBV28; 8 positions match TRBD1. Trimming at V came to 10 bases and at J to 7 bases, leaving 8 bases not matched to a gene. Germline CDR1 and CDR2: MDHEN and SYDVKM. This CDR3 has 13 amino acids. CDR3 amino acids: CATSAGGSEKLFF. The DNA of the CDR3 is TGTGCCACCTCAGCAGGGGGCTCTGAAAAACTGTTTTTT. The full variable domain, rest sourced from reference TRBV28 and TRBJ1-4, is DVKVTQSSRYLVKRTGEKVFLECVQDMDHENMFWYRQDPGLGLRLIYFSYDVKMKEKGDIPEGYSVSREKKERFSLILESASTNQTSMYLCATSAGGSEKLFFGSGTQLSVL.

J is TRBJ2-2 and V is TRBV4-1; 11 nucleotides agree with TRBD2. Losses at the gene ends were 1 base for V and 4 bases for J; bases not matched to a gene: 5. Germline V gene lookup returns CDR1 MGHRA and CDR2 YSYEKL. The CDR3 sequence is 17 residues long. Here the CDR3 DNA reads TGCGCCAGCAGCCAAGGACTAGCGGGGACCTTCACCGGGGAGCTGTTTTTT. Translation gives CASSQGLAGTFTGELFF.

In its sample, this clonotype was seen a few times. The chain carries TRBV7-9 and TRBJ2-7; D gene ambiguous. Germline V CDR1 and CDR2: SEHNR, FQNEAQ (reference sequence). This CDR3 has 12 residues. Trimming took 2 bases from V and 4 from J, leaving 6 bases between them. CDR3 sequence (DNA): TGTGCCAGCAGCTTAATGGAGTACGAGCAGTACTTC. It encodes CASSLMEYEQYF.

In its sample, this clonotype was seen many times. The rearrangement links TRBV2 to TRBJ2-6, with a possible D match to TRBD1 (5 bases). CDR3 length: 19 residues. The V end was cut by 3 bases, the J end by 0 bases, with 18 bases between. Germline CDR1 is SNHLY and CDR2 is FYNNEI. CDR3 sequence (DNA): TGTGCCAGCAGTGAGGTTATCGGCAGGGTTCACTCTGGGGCCAACGTCCTGACTTTC. Amino acids: CASSEVIGRVHSGANVLTF. Together with reference TRBV2 and TRBJ2-6, the CDR3 gives the full variable domain: EPEVTQTPSHQVTQMGQEVILRCVPISNHLYFYWYRQILGQKVEFLVSFYNNEISEKSEIFDDQFSVERPDGSNFTLKIRSTKLEDSAMYFCASSEVIGRVHSGANVLTFGAGSRLTVL.

Remarks on this clonotype: With a much larger clone just one base away, this may be a read error. This rearrangement joins TRBV28 to TRBJ1-2, with no clear D. The CDR3 spans 12 residues. The germline V gene encodes CDR1 MDHEN and CDR2 SYDVKM. Trimming took off 2 bases at V and 5 bases at J, with 6 bases between the two ends. CDR3 in amino acids: CASSLQRYGYTF. DNA of the CDR3: TGTGCCAGCAGTTTACAGAGGTATGGCTACACCTTC.

As concerns this clonotype: At one end, the junction sequence differs from germline, possibly due to a read error. V usage is TRBV3-1 and J usage is TRBJ1-6; D is unresolved. The CDR3 length is 14 residues. Looked up from germline, CDR1 is LGHDT and CDR2 is YNNKEL (reference sequence). CDR3 sequence reads: CASSQGRLNSPPHF. CDR3 DNA sequence: TGTGCCAGCAGCCAGGGTCGGCTTAATTCACCCCCCCACTTT.

This clonotype was observed many times. The chain combines TRBV7-8 with TRBJ2-7, with D possibly being TRBD1 or TRBD2 (5 bases each). Germline CDR1 is SGHVS and CDR2 is FQNEAQ. Trimming stripped 0 bases from V and 6 bases from J, with 9 bases between. This CDR3 comprises 13 residues. This CDR3 is CASSLAGPFEQYF. CDR3 coding DNA: TGTGCCAGCAGCTTAGCGGGACCCTTCGAGCAGTACTTC.

This clonotype was recorded many times. CDR3 DNA sequence: TGTGCCAGCAGATCGACAGCCGGGACTAGCGGGGGGGGGCAAACGTCCAATGAGCAGTTCTTC. Amino acids: CASRSTAGTSGGGQTSNEQFF. J is TRBJ2-1 and V is TRBV6-1, with TRBD2 matching over 16 bases. The CDR3 has 21 amino acids. Germline loops: CDR1 MNHNS, CDR2 SASEGT. The junction had 20 bases not matched to a gene; V was cut back by 6 bases and J by 6 bases.

The genes are TRBV11-1 and TRBJ1-1; D is undetermined. CDR1 and CDR2 (germline): SGHAT, FQDESV (reference sequence). V dropped 7 bases and J dropped 4 bases, with 16 bases sitting between them. The CDR3 has 14 amino acids. Here the CDR3 DNA reads TGTGCCAGCATAAAAGTGGTAGGAAGCACTGAAGCTTTCTTT. The encoded protein is CASIKVVGSTEAFF.

This clonotype was found many times. This chain links TRBV29-1 with TRBJ2-3; D call uncertain. Trimming took off 0 bases at V and 0 bases at J, with 10 bases between the two ends. Germline CDR1 and CDR2: SQVTM and ANQGSEA. This CDR3 region has 15 residues. CDR3 region: CSVEDRSTSTDTQYF. Here the CDR3 DNA reads TGCAGCGTTGAAGACCGCTCCACTAGCACAGATACGCAGTATTTT.

In this sample, this clonotype turned up many times. This chain connects TRBV29-1 to TRBJ1-1; TRBD1 matches at 8 bases. The CDR3 runs to 14 residues. With 7 bases clipped from V and 3 bases from J, the junction kept 10 bases outside the gene matches. Germline CDR1 is SQVTM and CDR2 is ANQGSEA. The CDR3 is CSGAGGRGYTEAFF. The CDR3 nucleotides are TGCAGCGGAGCAGGGGGCCGGGGTTACACTGAAGCTTTCTTT.

This clonotype was observed at least ten times. V is TRBV12-3 or TRBV12-4 and J is TRBJ1-1, with TRBD1 matching 7 bases. The trim removed 5 bases at V and 5 bases at J, leaving 8 bases unmatched. This CDR3 has 14 residues. CDR3 residues: CASSARTGGTEAFF. CDR3 DNA sequence: TGTGCCAGCAGTGCCAGGACAGGAGGGACTGAAGCTTTCTTT.

This clonotype was detected many times. The J gene is TRBJ2-3, the V gene TRBV6-6, with D perhaps matching TRBD1 or TRBD2 (5 bases each). Germline CDR1 MNHNY, CDR2 SVGAGI (reference sequence). The CDR3 has 16 residues. The V end was cut by 0 bases, the J end by 5 bases, with 15 bases between. CDR3 amino acids: CASSYSRGPWGDTQYF. CDR3 DNA: TGTGCCAGCAGTTACTCGAGGGGTCCCTGGGGAGATACGCAGTATTTT.

This clonotype was picked up many times. The chain uses TRBV2 and TRBJ1-6; 7 positions match TRBD1. This CDR3 contains 15 residues. Germline loops: CDR1 SNHLY, CDR2 FYNNEI. The V gene end was trimmed by 6 bases and the J gene end by 8 bases; junction bases not matched to a gene: 10. The CDR3 DNA reads TGTGCCAGCAGCTACCGTCAAGGACAGGATTCACCCCTCCACTTT. Translation: CASSYRQGQDSPLHF. Looking up the rest from reference TRBV2 and TRBJ1-6 gives the full variable domain: EPEVTQTPSHQVTQMGQEVILRCVPISNHLYFYWYRQILGQKVEFLVSFYNNEISEKSEIFDDQFSVERPDGSNFTLKIRSTKLEDSAMYFCASSYRQGQDSPLHFGNGTRLTVT.

This clonotype was seen only a few times. A read error may be the cause here, since a much bigger clone is one base away. The chain recombines TRBV7-9 with TRBJ2-1; 9 bases fit TRBD1. The germline gives CDR1 SEHNR, CDR2 FQNEAQ (reference sequence). The CDR3 runs to 17 residues. The CDR3 DNA reads TGTGCCAGCAGCCCCCGGGTTTGGGACAGGGCTAACAATGGGCAGTTCTTC. It specifies CASSPRVWDRANNGQFF.

This clonotype was found many times. The chain is built from TRBV7-8 and TRBJ1-5; no definite D call. This CDR3 region has 12 residues. Germline-derived CDR1 and CDR2 are SGHVS and FQNEAQ. Trimming left V 1 base short and J 10 bases short, with 8 bases between. CDR3 nucleotides: TGTGCCAGCAGCTTAGGGCCATCCCCCCAGCATTTT. This codes for CASSLGPSPQHF.

This clonotype was observed once. This may stem from a read error, because a much larger clone lies one nucleotide away. CDR3 nucleotides: TGTGCCAGCAGCTCCCCTCAGGGCCCCGGAGACGAGCAGTACTTC. Its translation: CASSSPQGPGDEQYF. V is TRBV7-8 and J is TRBJ2-7; maybe TRBD1 (5 bases). The CDR3 is made up of 15 amino acids. Germline loops: CDR1 SGHVS, CDR2 FQNEAQ. Trimming took off 4 bases at V and 5 bases at J, with 18 bases between the two ends.

Ten or more counts support this clonotype. This chain joins TRBV7-9 and TRBJ1-1, with D uncertain. The germline V and J ends were trimmed by 4 bases and 0 bases, with 9 bases remaining between them. CDR3 length equals 14 residues. Germline CDR1 reads SEHNR; CDR2 reads FQNEAQ (reference sequence). The CDR3 here is CASSSPEMNTEAFF. The CDR3 DNA follows: TGTGCCAGCAGCTCACCCGAAATGAACACTGAAGCTTTCTTT. The full variable domain, rest sourced from reference TRBV7-9 and TRBJ1-1, is DTGVSQNPRHKITKRGQNVTFRCDPISEHNRLYWYRQTLGQGPEFLTYFQNEAQLEKSRLLSDRFSAERPKGSFSTLEIQRTEQGDSAMYLCASSSPEMNTEAFFGQGTRLTVV.

At least ten counts were recorded for this clonotype. The chain couples TRBV27 to TRBJ2-7; either TRBD1 or TRBD2 may fit D (6 bases each). Germline CDR1 reads MNHEY; CDR2 reads SMNVEV (reference sequence). The CDR3 length is 12 residues. Trimming stripped 6 bases from V and 6 bases from J, with 12 bases between. CDR3 protein: CASSLGGSEQYF. CDR3 nucleotides: TGTGCCAGCAGCTTAGGGGGGAGCGAGCAGTACTTC.

This chain links TRBV9 with TRBJ2-1; D gene uncertain. From germline, CDR1 is SGDLS and CDR2 YYNGEE. V was cut by 1 base and J by 4 bases, with 12 bases left in between. The CDR3 loop spans 15 amino acids. The DNA for the CDR3 is TGTGCCAGCAGCGTACGCGGAGTGTCTTACAATGAGCAGTTCTTC. Translated, it gives CASSVRGVSYNEQFF.

This clonotype occurred many times. The chain combines TRBV24-1 with TRBJ2-3, with 8 bases matching TRBD1. Germline CDR1 is KGHDR and CDR2 is SFDVKD. The CDR3 length is 16 residues. The V segment lost 3 bases and the J segment 2 bases; nucleotides outside the gene matches: 6. In nucleotides, the CDR3 is TGTGCCACCAGTGATCCTAGGACAGGGTACACAGATACGCAGTATTTT. Amino acids: CATSDPRTGYTDTQYF.

In its sample, this clonotype was seen many times. The chain joins TRBV12-3 or TRBV12-4 to TRBJ2-7; 8 nucleotides line up with TRBD2. This CDR3 contains 13 residues. After removal of 5 bases from V and 6 bases from J, the junction contained 6 bases not matched to a gene. For the CDR3, the DNA is TGTGCCAGCAGTATCGGACTAGCAATCGAGCAGTACTTC. It codes for CASSIGLAIEQYF.

A few counts support this clonotype. The V and J genes are TRBV5-4 and TRBJ2-6; D call uncertain. Germline V gene data show CDR1 as SGHNT and CDR2 as YYREEE (reference sequence). Between the trimmed V and J ends, which lost 3 bases and 2 bases, there was a span of 12 bases. The CDR3 runs to 16 residues. CDR3 nucleotide sequence: TGTGCCAGCAGCTCAAATAGGGTTACTGGGGCCAACGTCCTGACTTTC. Translating it yields CASSSNRVTGANVLTF.